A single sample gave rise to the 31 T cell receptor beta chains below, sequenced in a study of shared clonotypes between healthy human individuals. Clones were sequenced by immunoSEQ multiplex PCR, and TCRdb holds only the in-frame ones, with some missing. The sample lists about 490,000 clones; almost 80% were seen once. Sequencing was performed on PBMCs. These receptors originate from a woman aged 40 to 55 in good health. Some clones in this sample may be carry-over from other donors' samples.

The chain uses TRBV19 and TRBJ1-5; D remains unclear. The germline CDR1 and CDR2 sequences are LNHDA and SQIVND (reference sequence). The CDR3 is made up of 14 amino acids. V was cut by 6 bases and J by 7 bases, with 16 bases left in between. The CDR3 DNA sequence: TGTGCCAGTAGCGCTGGTGCCAGGCTACAGCCCCAGCATTTT. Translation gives CASSAGARLQPQHF.

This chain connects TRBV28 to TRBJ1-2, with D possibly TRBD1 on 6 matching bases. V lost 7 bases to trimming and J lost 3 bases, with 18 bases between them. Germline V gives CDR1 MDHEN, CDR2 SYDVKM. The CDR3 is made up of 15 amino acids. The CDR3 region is CASNSQGRGYYGYTF. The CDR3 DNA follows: TGTGCCAGCAACAGTCAGGGGCGGGGTTACTATGGCTACACCTTC.

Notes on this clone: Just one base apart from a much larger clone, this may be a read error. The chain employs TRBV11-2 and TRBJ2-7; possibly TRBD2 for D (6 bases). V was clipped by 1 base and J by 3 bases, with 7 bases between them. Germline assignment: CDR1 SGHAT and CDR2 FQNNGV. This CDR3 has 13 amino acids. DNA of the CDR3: TGTGCCAGCAGCTTAGGGGGGGTCTACGAGCAGTACTTC. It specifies CASSLGGVYEQYF.

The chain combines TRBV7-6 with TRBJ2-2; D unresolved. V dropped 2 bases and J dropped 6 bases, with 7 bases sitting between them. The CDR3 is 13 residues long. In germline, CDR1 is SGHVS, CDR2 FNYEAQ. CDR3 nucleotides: TGTGCCAGCAGCTTATCCCCTCCCGGGGAGCTGTTTTTT. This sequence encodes CASSLSPPGELFF.

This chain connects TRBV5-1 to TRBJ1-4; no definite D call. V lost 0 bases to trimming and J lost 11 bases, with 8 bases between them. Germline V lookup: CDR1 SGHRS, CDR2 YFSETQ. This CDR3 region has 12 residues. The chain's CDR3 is CASSLAPGKLFF. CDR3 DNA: TGCGCCAGCAGCTTGGCTCCGGGGAAACTGTTTTTT.

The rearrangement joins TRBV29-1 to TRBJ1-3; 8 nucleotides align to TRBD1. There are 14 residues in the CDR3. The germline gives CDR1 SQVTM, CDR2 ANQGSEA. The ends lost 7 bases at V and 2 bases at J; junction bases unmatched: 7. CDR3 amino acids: CSAGQVNPGNTIYF. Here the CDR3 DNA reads TGCAGCGCGGGACAGGTGAATCCTGGAAACACCATATATTTT. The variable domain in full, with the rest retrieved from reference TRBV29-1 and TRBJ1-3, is SAVISQKPSRDICQRGTSLTIQCQVDSQVTMMFWYRQQPGQSLTLIATANQGSEATYESGFVIDKFPISRPNLTFSTLTVSNMSPEDSSIYLCSAGQVNPGNTIYFGEGSWLTVV.

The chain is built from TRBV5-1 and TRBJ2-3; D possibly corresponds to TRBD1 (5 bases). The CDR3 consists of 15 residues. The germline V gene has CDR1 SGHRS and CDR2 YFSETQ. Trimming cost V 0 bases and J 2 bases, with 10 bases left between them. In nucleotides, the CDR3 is TGCGCCAGCAGCTTGGCCATGACAGTCACAGATACGCAGTATTTT. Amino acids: CASSLAMTVTDTQYF.

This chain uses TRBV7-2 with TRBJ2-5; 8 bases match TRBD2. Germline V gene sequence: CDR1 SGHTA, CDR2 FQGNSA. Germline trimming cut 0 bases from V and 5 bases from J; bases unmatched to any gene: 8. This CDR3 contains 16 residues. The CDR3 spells CASSLASIAGPETQYF. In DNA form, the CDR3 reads TGTGCCAGCAGCTTAGCGTCCATAGCGGGACCGGAGACCCAGTACTTC.

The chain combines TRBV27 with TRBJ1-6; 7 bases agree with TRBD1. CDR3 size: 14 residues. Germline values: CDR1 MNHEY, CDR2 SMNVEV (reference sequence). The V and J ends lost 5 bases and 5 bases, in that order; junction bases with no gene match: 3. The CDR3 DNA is TGTGCCAGCAGTCTACAGGGGAATAATTCACCCCTCCACTTT. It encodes CASSLQGNNSPLHF.

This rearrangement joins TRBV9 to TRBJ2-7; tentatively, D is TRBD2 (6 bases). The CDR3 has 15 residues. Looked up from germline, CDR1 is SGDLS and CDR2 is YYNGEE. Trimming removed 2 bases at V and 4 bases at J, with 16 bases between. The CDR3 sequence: CASSVGSGEVYEQYF. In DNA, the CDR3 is TGTGCCAGCAGCGTGGGGTCGGGAGAGGTTTACGAGCAGTACTTC.

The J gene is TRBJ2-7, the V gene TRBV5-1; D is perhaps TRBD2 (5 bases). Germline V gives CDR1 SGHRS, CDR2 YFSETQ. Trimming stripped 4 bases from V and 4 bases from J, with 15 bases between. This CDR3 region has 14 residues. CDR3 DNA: TGCGCCAGCAGCCCGCTGGCAAGGGAGTACGAGCAGTACTTC. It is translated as CASSPLAREYEQYF.

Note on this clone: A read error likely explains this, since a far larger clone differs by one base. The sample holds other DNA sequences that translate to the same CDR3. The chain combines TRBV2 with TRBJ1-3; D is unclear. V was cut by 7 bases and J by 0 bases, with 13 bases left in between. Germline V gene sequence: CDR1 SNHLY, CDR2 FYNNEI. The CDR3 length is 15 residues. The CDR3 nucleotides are TGTGCCAGCAAGCAGTCTCGGAGCTCTGGAAACACCATATATTTT. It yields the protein CASKQSRSSGNTIYF.

CDR3 DNA sequence: TGCGCCAGCAGCTTGGGCCCGGCCCAAGAGACCCAGTACTTC. It specifies CASSLGPAQETQYF. The rearrangement links TRBV5-1 to TRBJ2-5; D call uncertain. V lost 0 bases to trimming and J lost 1 base, with 7 bases between them. Germline CDR1 SGHRS, CDR2 YFSETQ. The CDR3 spans 14 residues.

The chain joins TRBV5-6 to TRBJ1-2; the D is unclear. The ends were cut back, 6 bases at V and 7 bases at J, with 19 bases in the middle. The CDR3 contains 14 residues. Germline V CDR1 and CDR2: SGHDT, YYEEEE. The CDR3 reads CASKSDDKRSGYTF. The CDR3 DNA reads TGTGCCAGCAAGTCGGACGATAAGAGGTCTGGCTACACCTTC.

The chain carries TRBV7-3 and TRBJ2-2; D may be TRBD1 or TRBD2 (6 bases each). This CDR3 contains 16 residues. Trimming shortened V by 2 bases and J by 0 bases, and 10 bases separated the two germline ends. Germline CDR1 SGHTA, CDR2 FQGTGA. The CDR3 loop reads CASSLFGGSNTGELFF. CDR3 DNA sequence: TGTGCCAGCAGCTTATTCGGGGGCTCGAACACCGGGGAGCTGTTTTTT.

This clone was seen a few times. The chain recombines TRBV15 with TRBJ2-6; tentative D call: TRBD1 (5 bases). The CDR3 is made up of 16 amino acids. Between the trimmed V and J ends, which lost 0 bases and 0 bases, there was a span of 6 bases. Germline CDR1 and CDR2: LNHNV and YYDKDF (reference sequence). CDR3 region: CATSREQGSGANVLTF. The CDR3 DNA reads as TGTGCCACCAGCAGAGAGCAGGGCTCTGGGGCCAACGTCCTGACTTTC.

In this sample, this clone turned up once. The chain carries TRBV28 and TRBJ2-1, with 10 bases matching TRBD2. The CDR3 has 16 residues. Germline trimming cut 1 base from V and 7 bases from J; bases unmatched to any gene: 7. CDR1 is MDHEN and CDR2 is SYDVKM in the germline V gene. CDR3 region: CASSLSSGSGMNEQFF. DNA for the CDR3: TGTGCCAGCAGTTTATCTAGCGGGAGCGGTATGAATGAGCAGTTCTTC.

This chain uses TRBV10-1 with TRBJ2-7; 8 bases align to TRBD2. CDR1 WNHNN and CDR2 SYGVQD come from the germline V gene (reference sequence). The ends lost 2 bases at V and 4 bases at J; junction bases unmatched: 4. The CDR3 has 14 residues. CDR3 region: CASSETSGWYEQYF. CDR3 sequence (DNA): TGCGCCAGCAGTGAGACTAGCGGATGGTACGAGCAGTACTTC.

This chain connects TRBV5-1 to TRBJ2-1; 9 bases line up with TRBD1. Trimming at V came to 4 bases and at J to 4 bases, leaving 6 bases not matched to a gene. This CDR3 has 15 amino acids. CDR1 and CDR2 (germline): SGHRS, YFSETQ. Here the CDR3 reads CASSKGQGPYNEQFF. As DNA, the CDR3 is TGCGCCAGCAGCAAGGGACAGGGACCTTACAATGAGCAGTTCTTC.

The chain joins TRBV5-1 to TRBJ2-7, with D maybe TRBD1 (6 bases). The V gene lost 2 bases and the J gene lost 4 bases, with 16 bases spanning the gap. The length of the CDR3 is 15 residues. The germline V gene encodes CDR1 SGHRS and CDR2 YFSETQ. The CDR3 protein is CASSFKGTNHYEQYF. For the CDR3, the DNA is TGCGCCAGCAGCTTTAAGGGGACAAACCATTACGAGCAGTACTTC.

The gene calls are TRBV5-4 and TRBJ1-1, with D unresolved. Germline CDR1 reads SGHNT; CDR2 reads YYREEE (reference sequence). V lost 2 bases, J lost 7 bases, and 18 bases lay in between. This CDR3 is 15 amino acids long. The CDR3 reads CASSLRYLGNGEAFF. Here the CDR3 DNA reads TGTGCCAGCAGCTTACGCTACCTAGGTAACGGTGAAGCTTTCTTT.

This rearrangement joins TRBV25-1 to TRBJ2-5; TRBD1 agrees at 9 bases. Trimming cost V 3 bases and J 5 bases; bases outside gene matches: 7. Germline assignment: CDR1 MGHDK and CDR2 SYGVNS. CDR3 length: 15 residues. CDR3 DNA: TGTGCCAGCAGTGACCGAGGGACAGGGAGGGAGACCCAGTACTTC. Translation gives CASSDRGTGRETQYF.

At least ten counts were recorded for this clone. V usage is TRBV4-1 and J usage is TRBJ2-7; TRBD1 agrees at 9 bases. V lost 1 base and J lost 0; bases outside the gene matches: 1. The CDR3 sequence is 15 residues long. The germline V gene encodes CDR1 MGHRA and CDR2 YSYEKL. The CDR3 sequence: CASSQGTGASYEQYF. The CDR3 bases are TGCGCCAGCAGCCAAGGGACAGGGGCCTCCTACGAGCAGTACTTC.

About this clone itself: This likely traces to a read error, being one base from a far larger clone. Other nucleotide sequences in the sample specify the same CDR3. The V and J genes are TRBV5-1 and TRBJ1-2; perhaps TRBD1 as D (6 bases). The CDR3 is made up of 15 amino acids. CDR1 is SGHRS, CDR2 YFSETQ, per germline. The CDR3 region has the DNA TGCGCCAGCAGTCCGTTGGGCGCAGGGGTTTACGGCTATACCTTC. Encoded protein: CASSPLGAGVYGYTF. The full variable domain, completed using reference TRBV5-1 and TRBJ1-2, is KAGVTQTPRYLIKTRGQQVTLSCSPISGHRSVSWYQQTPGQGLQFLFEYFSETQRNKGNFPGRFSGRQFSNSRSEMNVSTLELGDSALYLCASSPLGAGVYGYTFGSGTRLTVV.

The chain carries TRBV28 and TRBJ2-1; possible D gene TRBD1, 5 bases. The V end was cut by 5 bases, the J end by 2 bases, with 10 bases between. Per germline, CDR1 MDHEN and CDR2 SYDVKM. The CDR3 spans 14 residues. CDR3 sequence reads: CASSPQAPYNEQFF. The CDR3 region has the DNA TGTGCCAGCAGTCCACAGGCCCCCTACAATGAGCAGTTCTTC.

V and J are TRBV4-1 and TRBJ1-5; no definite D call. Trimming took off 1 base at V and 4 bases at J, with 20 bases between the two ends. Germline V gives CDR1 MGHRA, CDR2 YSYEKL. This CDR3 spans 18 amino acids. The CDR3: CASSQGRVIDPQNQPQHF. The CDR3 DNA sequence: TGCGCCAGCAGCCAAGGAAGGGTGATCGATCCCCAAAATCAGCCCCAGCATTTT.

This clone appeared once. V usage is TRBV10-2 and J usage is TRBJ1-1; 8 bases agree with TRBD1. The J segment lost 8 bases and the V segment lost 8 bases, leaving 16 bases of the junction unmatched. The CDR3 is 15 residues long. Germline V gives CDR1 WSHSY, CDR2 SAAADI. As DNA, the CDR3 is TGCGCCAGCGTTCCAGGGGGCAAAGGTGCGGGGGAAGCTTTCTTT. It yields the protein CASVPGGKGAGEAFF.

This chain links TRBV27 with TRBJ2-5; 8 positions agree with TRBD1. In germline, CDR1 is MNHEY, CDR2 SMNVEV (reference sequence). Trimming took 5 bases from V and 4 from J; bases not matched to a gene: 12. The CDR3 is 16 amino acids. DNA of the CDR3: TGTGCCAGCAGTCCCCGGGACAGGCCAGGGTTAGAGACCCAGTACTTC. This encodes CASSPRDRPGLETQYF.

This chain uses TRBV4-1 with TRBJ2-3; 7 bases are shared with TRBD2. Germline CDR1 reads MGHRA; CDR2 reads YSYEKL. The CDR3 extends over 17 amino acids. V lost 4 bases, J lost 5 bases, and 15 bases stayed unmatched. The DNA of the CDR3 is TGCGCCAGCAGCCGACACCGGGACTACCCAGCGAGAGATACGCAGTATTTT. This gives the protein CASSRHRDYPARDTQYF.

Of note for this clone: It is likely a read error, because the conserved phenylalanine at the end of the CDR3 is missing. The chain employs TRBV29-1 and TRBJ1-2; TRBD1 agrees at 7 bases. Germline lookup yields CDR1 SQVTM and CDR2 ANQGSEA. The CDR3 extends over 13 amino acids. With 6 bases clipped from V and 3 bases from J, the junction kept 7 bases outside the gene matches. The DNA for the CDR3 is TGCAGCGTACAGACAGGGAATCACTATGGCTACACCCTC. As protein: CSVQTGNHYGYTL.

The CDR3 reads CASSLNSAETQYF. The CDR3 DNA reads as TGTGCCAGCAGCTTAAACAGCGCGGAGACCCAGTACTTC. The genes are TRBV7-3 and TRBJ2-5, with D hard to call. The CDR3 has 13 residues. Germline V gene lookup returns CDR1 SGHTA and CDR2 FQGTGA. Trimming stripped 1 base from V and 5 bases from J, with 8 bases between.